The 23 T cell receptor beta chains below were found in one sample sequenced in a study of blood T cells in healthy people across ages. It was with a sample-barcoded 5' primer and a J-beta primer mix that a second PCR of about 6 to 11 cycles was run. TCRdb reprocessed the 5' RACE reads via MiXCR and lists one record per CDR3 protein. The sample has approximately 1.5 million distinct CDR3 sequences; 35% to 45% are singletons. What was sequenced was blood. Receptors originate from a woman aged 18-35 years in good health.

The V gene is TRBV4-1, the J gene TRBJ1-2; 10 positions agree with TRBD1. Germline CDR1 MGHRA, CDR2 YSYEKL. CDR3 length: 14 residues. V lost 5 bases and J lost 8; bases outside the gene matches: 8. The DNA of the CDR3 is TGCGCCAGCAGCAGCCGGGACAGGGGAGTCGGCTACACCTTC. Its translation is CASSSRDRGVGYTF.

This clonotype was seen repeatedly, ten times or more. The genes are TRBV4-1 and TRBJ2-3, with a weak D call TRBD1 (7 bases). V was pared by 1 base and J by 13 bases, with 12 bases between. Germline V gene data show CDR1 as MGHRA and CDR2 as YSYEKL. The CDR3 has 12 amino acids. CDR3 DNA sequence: TGCGCCAGCAGCCAAGGCGGGACAGACAAGTATTTT. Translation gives CASSQGGTDKYF.

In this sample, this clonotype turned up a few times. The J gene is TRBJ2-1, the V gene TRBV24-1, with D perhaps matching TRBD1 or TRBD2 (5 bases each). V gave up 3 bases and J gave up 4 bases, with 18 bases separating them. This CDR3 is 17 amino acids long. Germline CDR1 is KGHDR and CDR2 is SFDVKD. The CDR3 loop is CATSDRLGAKGYNEQFF. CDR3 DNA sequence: TGTGCCACCAGTGATCGCCTGGGAGCGAAGGGGTACAATGAGCAGTTCTTC.

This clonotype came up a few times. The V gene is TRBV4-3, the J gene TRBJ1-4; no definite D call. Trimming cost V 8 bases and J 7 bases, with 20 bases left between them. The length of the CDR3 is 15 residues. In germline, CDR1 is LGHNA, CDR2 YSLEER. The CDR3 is CASGNRKGASEKLFF. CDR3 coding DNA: TGCGCCAGCGGAAATCGGAAGGGCGCGTCTGAAAAACTGTTTTTT.

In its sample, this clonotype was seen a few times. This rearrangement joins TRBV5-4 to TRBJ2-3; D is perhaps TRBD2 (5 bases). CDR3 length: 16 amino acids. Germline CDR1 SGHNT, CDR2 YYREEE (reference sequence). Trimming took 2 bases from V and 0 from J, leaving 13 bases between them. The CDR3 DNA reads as TGTGCCAGCAGCTTTCGAGCGGTGACTAGCACAGATACGCAGTATTTT. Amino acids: CASSFRAVTSTDTQYF.

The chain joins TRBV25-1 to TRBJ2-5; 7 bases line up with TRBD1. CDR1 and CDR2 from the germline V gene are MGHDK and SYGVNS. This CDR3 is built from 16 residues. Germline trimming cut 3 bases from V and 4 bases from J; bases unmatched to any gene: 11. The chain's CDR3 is CASSDQDRFLIETQYF. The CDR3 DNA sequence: TGTGCCAGCAGTGACCAGGACAGGTTCCTGATAGAGACCCAGTACTTC.

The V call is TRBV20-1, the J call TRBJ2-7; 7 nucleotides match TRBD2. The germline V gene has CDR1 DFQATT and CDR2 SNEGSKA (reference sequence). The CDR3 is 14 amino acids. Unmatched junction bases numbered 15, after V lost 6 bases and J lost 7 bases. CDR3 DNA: TGCAGTGCGCGCCATGGGGGAGGGCCGAATGAGCAGTACTTC. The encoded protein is CSARHGGGPNEQYF.

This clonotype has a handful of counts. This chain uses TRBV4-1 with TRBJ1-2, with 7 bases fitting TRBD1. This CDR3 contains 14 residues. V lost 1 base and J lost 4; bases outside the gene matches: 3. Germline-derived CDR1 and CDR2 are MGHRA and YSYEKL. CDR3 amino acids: CASSQGDRTYGYTF. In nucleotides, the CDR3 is TGCGCCAGCAGCCAAGGGGACAGAACCTATGGCTACACCTTC.

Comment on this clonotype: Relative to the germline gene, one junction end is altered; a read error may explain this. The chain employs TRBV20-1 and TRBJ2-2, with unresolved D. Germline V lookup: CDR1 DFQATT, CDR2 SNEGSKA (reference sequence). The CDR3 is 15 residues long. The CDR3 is CSARDGQAKTGELFF. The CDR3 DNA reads TGCAGTGCTAGAGATGGGCAGGCGAAGACCGGGGAGCTGTTTTTT.

The chain's CDR3 is CASSLYRYSTDTQYF. For the CDR3, the DNA is TGCGCCAGCAGCTTGTACAGATATAGCACAGATACGCAGTATTTT. The chain couples TRBV5-1 to TRBJ2-3; D is unclear. Germline V gene lookup returns CDR1 SGHRS and CDR2 YFSETQ. The CDR3 spans 15 residues. The V end was cut by 1 base, the J end by 0 bases, with 9 bases between.

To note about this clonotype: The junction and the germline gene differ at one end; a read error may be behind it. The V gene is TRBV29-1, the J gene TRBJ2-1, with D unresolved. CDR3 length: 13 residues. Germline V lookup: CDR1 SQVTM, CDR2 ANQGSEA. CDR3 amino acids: CSVGLTSYDEQFF. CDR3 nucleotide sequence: TGCAGCGTTGGCCTGACCTCCTACGATGAGCAGTTCTTC.

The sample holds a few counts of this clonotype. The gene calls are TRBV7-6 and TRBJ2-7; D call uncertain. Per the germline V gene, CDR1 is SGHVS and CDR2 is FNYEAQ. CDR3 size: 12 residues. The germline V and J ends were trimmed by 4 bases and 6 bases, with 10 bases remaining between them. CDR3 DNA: TGTGCCAGCAGCTCGAGTGGGCTCGAGCAGTACTTC. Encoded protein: CASSSSGLEQYF.

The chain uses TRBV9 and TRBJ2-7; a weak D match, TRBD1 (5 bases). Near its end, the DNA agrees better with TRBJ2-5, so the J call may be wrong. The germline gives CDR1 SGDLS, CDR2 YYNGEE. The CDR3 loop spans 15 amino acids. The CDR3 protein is CASSARSGSEETQYF. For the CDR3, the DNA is TGTGCCAGCAGCGCTAGATCAGGGTCTGAAGAGACCCAGTACTTC.

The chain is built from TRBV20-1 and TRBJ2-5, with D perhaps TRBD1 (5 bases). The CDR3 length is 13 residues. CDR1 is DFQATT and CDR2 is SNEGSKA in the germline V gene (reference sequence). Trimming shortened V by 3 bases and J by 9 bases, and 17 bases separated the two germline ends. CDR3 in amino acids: CSASGPPQGAQYF. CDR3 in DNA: TGCAGTGCTAGCGGGCCTCCTCAAGGGGCCCAGTACTTC.

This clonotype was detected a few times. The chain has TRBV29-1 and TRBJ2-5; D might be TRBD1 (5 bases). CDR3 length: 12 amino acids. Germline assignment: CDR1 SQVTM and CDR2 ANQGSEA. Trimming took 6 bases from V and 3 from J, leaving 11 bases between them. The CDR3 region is CSVDRDEETQYF. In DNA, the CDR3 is TGCAGCGTCGACAGAGACGAAGAGACCCAGTACTTC.

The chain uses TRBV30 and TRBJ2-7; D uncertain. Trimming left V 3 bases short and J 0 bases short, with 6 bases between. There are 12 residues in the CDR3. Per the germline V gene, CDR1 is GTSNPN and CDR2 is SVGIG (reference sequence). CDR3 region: CAWSASSYEQYF. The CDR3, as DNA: TGTGCCTGGAGCGCGAGCTCCTACGAGCAGTACTTC.

The CDR3 sequence is CASTRTENTEAFF. CDR3 in DNA: TGTGCCAGCACCAGGACAGAGAACACTGAAGCTTTCTTT. V is TRBV6-2 or TRBV6-3 and J is TRBJ1-1; tentatively, D is TRBD1 (6 bases). The CDR3 is 13 amino acids. V lost 7 bases to trimming and J lost 1 base, with 10 bases between them. CDR1 is MNHEY and CDR2 is SVGEGT in the germline V gene.

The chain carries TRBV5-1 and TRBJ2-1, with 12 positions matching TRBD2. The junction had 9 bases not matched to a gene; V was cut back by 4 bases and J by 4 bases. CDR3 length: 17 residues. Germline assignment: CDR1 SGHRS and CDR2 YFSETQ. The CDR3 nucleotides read TGCGCCAGCAGCCCCGAGGCTAGCGGGGGGGCTTACAATGAGCAGTTCTTC. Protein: CASSPEASGGAYNEQFF.

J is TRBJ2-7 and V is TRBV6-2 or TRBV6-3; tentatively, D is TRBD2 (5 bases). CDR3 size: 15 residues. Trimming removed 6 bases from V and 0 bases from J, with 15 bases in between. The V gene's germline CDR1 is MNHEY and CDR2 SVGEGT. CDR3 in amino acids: CASSLRLPHSYEQYF. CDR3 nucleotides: TGTGCCAGCAGCCTCCGACTACCCCACTCCTACGAGCAGTACTTC.

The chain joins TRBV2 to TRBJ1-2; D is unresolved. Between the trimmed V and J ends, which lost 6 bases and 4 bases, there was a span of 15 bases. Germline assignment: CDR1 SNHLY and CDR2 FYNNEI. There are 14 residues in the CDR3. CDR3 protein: CASSRMGGSYGYTF. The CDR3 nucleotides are TGTGCCAGCAGCCGAATGGGAGGTTCCTATGGCTACACCTTC. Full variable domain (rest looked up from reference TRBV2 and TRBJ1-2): EPEVTQTPSHQVTQMGQEVILRCVPISNHLYFYWYRQILGQKVEFLVSFYNNEISEKSEIFDDQFSVERPDGSNFTLKIRSTKLEDSAMYFCASSRMGGSYGYTFGSGTRLTVV.

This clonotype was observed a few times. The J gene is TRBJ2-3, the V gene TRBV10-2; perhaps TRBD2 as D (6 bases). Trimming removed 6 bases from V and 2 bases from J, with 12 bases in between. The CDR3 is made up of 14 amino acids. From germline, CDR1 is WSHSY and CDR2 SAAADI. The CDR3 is CASRRSGDTDTQYF. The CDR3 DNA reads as TGCGCCAGCAGGAGGTCGGGAGACACAGATACGCAGTATTTT.

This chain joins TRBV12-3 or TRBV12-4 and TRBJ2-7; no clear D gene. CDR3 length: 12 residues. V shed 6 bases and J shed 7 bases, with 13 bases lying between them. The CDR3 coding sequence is TGTGCCAGCAGCATGGAGACGAATGAGCAGTACTTC. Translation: CASSMETNEQYF.

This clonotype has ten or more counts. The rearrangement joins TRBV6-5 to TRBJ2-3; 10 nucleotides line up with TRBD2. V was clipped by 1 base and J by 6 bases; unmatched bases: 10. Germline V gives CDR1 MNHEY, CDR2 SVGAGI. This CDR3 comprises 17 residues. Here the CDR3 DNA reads TGTGCCAGCAGTTACTTGGCTAGCGGGGGTCCCAAGGATACGCAGTATTTT. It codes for CASSYLASGGPKDTQYF.